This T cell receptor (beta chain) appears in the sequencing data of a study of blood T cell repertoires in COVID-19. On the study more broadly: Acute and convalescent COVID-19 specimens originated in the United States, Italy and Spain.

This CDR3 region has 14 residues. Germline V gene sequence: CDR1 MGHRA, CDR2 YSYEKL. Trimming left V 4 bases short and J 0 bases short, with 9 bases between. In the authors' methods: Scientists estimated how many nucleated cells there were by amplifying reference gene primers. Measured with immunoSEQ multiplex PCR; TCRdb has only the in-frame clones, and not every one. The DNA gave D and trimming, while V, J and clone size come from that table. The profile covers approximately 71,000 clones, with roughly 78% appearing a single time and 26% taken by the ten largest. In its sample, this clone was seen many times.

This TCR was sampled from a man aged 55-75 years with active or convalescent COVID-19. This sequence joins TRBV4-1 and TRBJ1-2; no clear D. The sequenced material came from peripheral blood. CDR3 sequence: CASSPLATNYGYTF. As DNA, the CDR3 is TGCGCCAGCAGCCCCCTGGCCACTAACTATGGCTACACCTTC.